These T cell receptor beta chains were read from a single sample in a study of PD-1 and CTLA-4 blockade in melanoma. Data came from immunoSEQ multiplex PCR; TCRdb stores just in-frame clones and leaves some out. The sample lists some 15,000 clones; more than 65% were seen once. This specimen was CD8+ T cells from peripheral blood, taken before anti-PD-1 treatment. These receptors were obtained from a human donor with melanoma. Each CDR3 is given with its conserved first and last residue. Each record gives: D gene, V gene, clone size, J gene, CDR3 DNA, CDR3 protein. The D gene is left open where the match is weak. Some rows mark clone size as missing; the rest say once, few, many or name a class of expanded clone.

D: .
V: TRBV10-3
size: .
J: TRBJ2-2
DNA: TGTGCCATCAGCGCCGACAGGCGTAACACCGGGGAGCTGTTTTTT
CDR3: CAISADRRNTGELFF

D: .
V: TRBV7-9
size: .
J: TRBJ2-3
DNA: TGTGCCAGCAGCGAAACCCTTGACAGCACAGATACGCAGTATTTT
CDR3: CASSETLDSTDTQYF

D: TRBD1
V: TRBV6-2/TRBV6-3
size: once
J: TRBJ2-5
DNA: TGTGCCAGCAGCTCTCCGGACAGGGGGTGGAGAGAGACCCAGTACTTC
CDR3: CASSSPDRGWRETQYF

D: TRBD2
V: TRBV30
size: once
J: TRBJ2-3
DNA: TGTGCCTGTAGCGGGGGAGACAGCACAGATACGCAGTATTTT
CDR3: CACSGGDSTDTQYF

D: .
V: TRBV5-1
size: .
J: TRBJ2-7
DNA: TGCGCCAGCAGCTCGGCCTCGGCAGGCCAAGAGGAGCAGTACTTC
CDR3: CASSSASAGQEEQYF

D: .
V: TRBV6-1
size: .
J: TRBJ1-5
DNA: TGTGCCAGCAGAACAGACCGACAGGCACATCAGCCCCAGCATTTT
CDR3: CASRTDRQAHQPQHF

D: TRBD2
V: TRBV5-4
size: .
J: TRBJ2-5
DNA: TGTGCCAGCAGCGTCCGCGCGAGGGGGACTAGCGGGAGACAAGAGACCCAGTACTTC
CDR3: CASSVRARGTSGRQETQYF

D: TRBD2
V: TRBV27
size: .
J: TRBJ2-1
DNA: TGTGCCAGCAAGACAGTGGCGGGAGGATTCTCCTACAATGAGCAGTTCTTC
CDR3: CASKTVAGGFSYNEQFF

D: .
V: TRBV12-3/TRBV12-4
size: .
J: TRBJ1-1
DNA: TGTGCCAGCAGCTGGGGAGGGAACACTGAAGCTTTCTTT
CDR3: CASSWGGNTEAFF

D: .
V: TRBV4-1
size: .
J: TRBJ1-5
DNA: TGCGCCAGCAGCCAGGGAATTCAAGCGGATCAGCCCCAGCATTTT
CDR3: CASSQGIQADQPQHF

D: TRBD2
V: TRBV3-1/TRBV3-2
size: .
J: TRBJ2-1
DNA: TGTGCCAGCAGCCAAGAAGTACCTCCAGCGGGGGCCTACAATGAGCAGTTCTTC
CDR3: CASSQEVPPAGAYNEQFF

D: .
V: TRBV3-1/TRBV3-2
size: .
J: TRBJ2-1
DNA: TGTGCCAGCAGCCAAGATAAGGGGGGGGCGCTCCGAAATGAGCAGTTCTTC
CDR3: CASSQDKGGALRNEQFF

D: TRBD1
V: TRBV9
size: .
J: TRBJ1-2
DNA: TGTGCCAGCAGCGTTTCTTCATCCGGGACAGGGGAAGGCTACACCTTC
CDR3: CASSVSSSGTGEGYTF

D: .
V: TRBV29-1
size: few
J: TRBJ1-1
DNA: TGCAGCGTTGAACCGGGGTGGGAGAACACTGAAGCTTTCTTT
CDR3: CSVEPGWENTEAFF

D: .
V: TRBV4-1
size: .
J: TRBJ1-1
DNA: TGCGCCAGCAGCCAAGAGCGGGACACTCGGACTGAAGCTTTCTTT
CDR3: CASSQERDTRTEAFF

D: TRBD1
V: TRBV12-3/TRBV12-4
size: medium-sized
J: TRBJ1-1
DNA: TGTGCCAGCAGTTTAGGTGGGACAGCCGGAGGTTTCTTT
CDR3: CASSLGGTAGGFF

D: .
V: TRBV7-8
size: .
J: TRBJ2-1
DNA: TGTGCCAGCAGCTTAGTAGGGGTGGTTTGGAATGAGCAGTTCTTC
CDR3: CASSLVGVVWNEQFF

D: .
V: TRBV7-8
size: .
J: TRBJ1-1
DNA: TGTGCCAGCAGCTGGGTGAGGGAAGACACTGAAGCTTTCTTT
CDR3: CASSWVREDTEAFF

D: .
V: TRBV5-5
size: .
J: TRBJ2-7
DNA: TGTGCCAGCAGCGCCCCCGGGGTGGACGAGCAGTACTTC
CDR3: CASSAPGVDEQYF

D: .
V: TRBV12-5
size: .
J: TRBJ1-2
DNA: TGTGCTAGTGGTTTGCCTGGACTGCTTAACTATGGCTACACCTTC
CDR3: CASGLPGLLNYGYTF

D: .
V: TRBV4-2
size: .
J: TRBJ1-4
DNA: TGTGCCAGCAGCCAATCCTCTCCTCCCCGGGCAACTAATGAAAAACTGTTTTTT
CDR3: CASSQSSPPRATNEKLFF

D: .
V: TRBV27
size: .
J: TRBJ1-1
DNA: TGTGCCAGCAGTCCCGAGAGTTGGGGAAACACTGAAGCTTTCTTT
CDR3: CASSPESWGNTEAFF

D: .
V: TRBV30
size: .
J: TRBJ1-1
DNA: TGTGCCTGGAGTGTTAGCATGAACACTGAAGCTTTCTTT
CDR3: CAWSVSMNTEAFF

D: .
V: TRBV5-4
size: .
J: TRBJ1-1
DNA: TGTGCCAGCAGCTTGCTGGGGCGCGCAAGGCGAATGAACACTGAAGCTTTCTTT
CDR3: CASSLLGRARRMNTEAFF

D: .
V: TRBV7-6
size: .
J: TRBJ2-1
DNA: TGTGCCAGCAGCGGCCGGGACGTCTCCTACAATGAGCAGTTCTTC
CDR3: CASSGRDVSYNEQFF

D: .
V: TRBV15
size: .
J: TRBJ2-7
DNA: TGTGCCACCAGCCAGCGGTCGGTGGGGTACGAGCAGTACTTC
CDR3: CATSQRSVGYEQYF

D: TRBD1
V: TRBV9
size: .
J: TRBJ1-2
DNA: TGTGCCAGCAGCGTAGCCGGGACAGGGAACTATGGCTACACCTTC
CDR3: CASSVAGTGNYGYTF

D: TRBD1
V: TRBV7-9
size: .
J: TRBJ2-7
DNA: TGTGCCAGCAGCGATGCCGGGACAGGGGGCGAGTACGAGCAGTACTTC
CDR3: CASSDAGTGGEYEQYF

D: .
V: TRBV4-1
size: .
J: TRBJ2-1
DNA: TGCGCCAGCAGCCAAGATTCTCCCAGCCATGAGCAGTTCTTC
CDR3: CASSQDSPSHEQFF

D: TRBD2
V: TRBV19
size: medium-sized
J: TRBJ2-1
DNA: TGTGCCAGTAGTGCCGGGGTGGGAGGGTTTTATGAGCAGTTCTTC
CDR3: CASSAGVGGFYEQFF

D: .
V: TRBV9
size: .
J: TRBJ1-2
DNA: TGTGCCAGCAGCGACCTTGAGGGCTACACCTTC
CDR3: CASSDLEGYTF

D: .
V: TRBV9
size: .
J: TRBJ2-1
DNA: TGTGCCAGCAGCGTCTCGACCGCCTACAATGAGCAGTTCTTC
CDR3: CASSVSTAYNEQFF

D: .
V: TRBV6-1
size: .
J: TRBJ2-3
DNA: TGTGCCAGCAGTGAAGGAAGGTCTACAGGGTTTAATACGCAGTATTTT
CDR3: CASSEGRSTGFNTQYF

D: TRBD1
V: TRBV7-6
size: .
J: TRBJ2-7
DNA: TGTGCCAGCAGCCGTGGACAGGGGATCTCCTACGAGCAGTACTTC
CDR3: CASSRGQGISYEQYF

D: .
V: TRBV7-7
size: .
J: TRBJ2-2
DNA: TGTGCCAGCAGCTTAGAGTCGCTGGGGGCCTTTCCCGGGGAGCTGTTTTTT
CDR3: CASSLESLGAFPGELFF

D: .
V: TRBV13
size: .
J: TRBJ2-1
DNA: TGTGCCAGCAGCCCGAAGACGGGCCCCTGGAATGAGCAGTTCTTC
CDR3: CASSPKTGPWNEQFF

D: TRBD2
V: TRBV11-2
size: .
J: TRBJ2-3
DNA: TGTGCCAGCAGCACTCCCCCTCCTAGCGGGAGGGCTTATACGCAGTATTTT
CDR3: CASSTPPPSGRAYTQYF

D: TRBD1
V: TRBV11-3
size: .
J: TRBJ1-1
DNA: TGTGCCAGCAGCTTAGCATTGGGGGACAGGGGAGCTTTCTTT
CDR3: CASSLALGDRGAFF

D: .
V: TRBV15
size: .
J: TRBJ2-1
DNA: TGTGCCACCAGCAGAGCTTCGGTCGGGAGCTCCTACAATGAGCAGTTCTTC
CDR3: CATSRASVGSSYNEQFF

D: .
V: TRBV5-4
size: .
J: TRBJ1-2
DNA: TGTGCCAGCAGCGACAGTCCCGGGATTTATGGCTACACCTTC
CDR3: CASSDSPGIYGYTF